Below, 20 T cell receptor beta chains from the same sample are listed, as sequenced in a study of cytomegalovirus exposure and HLA in healthy donors (dated by TCRdb to about 2017). Receptor amplification or capture employed the immunoSEQ multiplex PCR assay. For the multiplex PCR, a mixture combining 60 forward primers for TCR Vbeta segments and 13 reverse primers for TCR Jbeta segments was used. Sourced from immuneACCESS, this table was stored by TCRdb with only in-frame sequences that have V and J called. A share of the clones is absent; for the studies checked, an unresolved V gene accounts for under half, and the remainder has no known explanation. The sample records roughly 100,000 clones, 77% of which are singletons. The ten largest clones represent 7.5% to 10% of the sample. Sequenced sample: PBMCs. The receptors originated from a woman aged 35 to 49 in good health and CMV-seropositive.

The V and J genes are TRBV18 and TRBJ1-2; a weak D match, TRBD1 (5 bases). V was shortened by 1 base and J by 2 bases, with 11 bases between the two germline ends. The CDR3 has 15 residues. Germline V gene sequence: CDR1 KGHSH, CDR2 LQKENI. The CDR3 DNA reads TGTGCCAGCTCACCACTCGCAGGGCAGAACTATGGCTACACCTTC. It specifies CASSPLAGQNYGYTF.

V is TRBV19 and J is TRBJ2-7; TRBD2 aligns across 10 bases. V was clipped by 1 base and J by 7 bases; unmatched bases: 4. The germline V gene encodes CDR1 LNHDA and CDR2 SQIVND (reference sequence). The CDR3 runs 14 residues. CDR3 sequence (DNA): TGTGCCAGTAGTATAGTAGCGGGAGGAGGGGAGCAGTACTTC. Protein product: CASSIVAGGGEQYF.

The genes are TRBV15 and TRBJ2-7; a weak D match, TRBD1 (5 bases). V lost 5 bases and J 7 bases, leaving 15 bases between the germline ends. The CDR3 totals 13 residues. Germline CDR1 LNHNV, CDR2 YYDKDF (reference sequence). DNA for the CDR3: TGTGCCACCAGCCAGGGCAGGGCTGGGGAGCAGTACTTC. Translating gives CATSQGRAGEQYF.

The genes are TRBV2 and TRBJ2-7; 7 bases are shared with TRBD1. CDR1 is SNHLY and CDR2 is FYNNEI in the germline V gene. V dropped 4 bases and J dropped 0; count of bases not matched to a gene: 6. This CDR3 region has 15 residues. CDR3 bases: TGTGCCAGCAGTGCCCGAGCAGGGGGCTCCTACGAGCAGTACTTC. This codes for CASSARAGGSYEQYF.

V usage is TRBV5-1 and J usage is TRBJ2-3, with D maybe TRBD2 (5 bases). The CDR3 sequence is 14 residues long. V was pared by 6 bases and J by 3 bases, with 14 bases between. Looked up from germline, CDR1 is SGHRS and CDR2 is YFSETQ. Here the CDR3 DNA reads TGCGCCAGCATCGATAGCGCGTTAACAGATACGCAGTATTTT. It is translated as CASIDSALTDTQYF. Full variable domain (outside the CDR3, taken from reference TRBV5-1 and TRBJ2-3): KAGVTQTPRYLIKTRGQQVTLSCSPISGHRSVSWYQQTPGQGLQFLFEYFSETQRNKGNFPGRFSGRQFSNSRSEMNVSTLELGDSALYLCASIDSALTDTQYFGPGTRLTVL.

There are a few counts of this clone. This chain connects TRBV11-1 to TRBJ2-7; D gene unclear. The ends were cut back, 8 bases at V and 2 bases at J, with 13 bases in the middle. The CDR3 length is 13 residues. Germline loops: CDR1 SGHAT, CDR2 FQDESV (reference sequence). The CDR3 spells CASQKPPAYEQYF. The CDR3 region has the DNA TGTGCCAGCCAAAAACCCCCGGCCTACGAGCAGTACTTC.

The V and J genes are TRBV5-4 and TRBJ1-2; 10 bases match TRBD1. Germline V gene data show CDR1 as SGHNT and CDR2 as YYREEE (reference sequence). The J segment lost 1 base and the V segment lost 1 base, leaving 4 bases of the junction unmatched. The CDR3 is made up of 16 amino acids. This CDR3 reads CASSLRDRGINYGYTF. The CDR3 DNA reads TGTGCCAGCAGCTTGAGGGACAGGGGAATTAACTATGGCTACACCTTC.

V gene TRBV28 combines with J gene TRBJ2-7; 8 nucleotides align to TRBD1. The CDR3 loop spans 15 amino acids. The trim removed 6 bases at V and 5 bases at J, leaving 12 bases unmatched. CDR1 is MDHEN, CDR2 SYDVKM, per germline. The CDR3 here is CASRATGTGPHEQYF. CDR3 bases: TGTGCCAGCAGAGCTACGGGGACAGGTCCCCACGAGCAGTACTTC.

The J gene is TRBJ2-1, the V gene TRBV18; no reliable D call. The CDR3 is made up of 15 amino acids. Trimming stripped 0 bases from V and 8 bases from J, with 14 bases between. CDR1 and CDR2 from the germline V gene are KGHSH and LQKENI. In DNA, the CDR3 is TGTGCCAGCTCACCACCGGCTAGTAGCTTCTATGAGCAGTTCTTC. Amino acids: CASSPPASSFYEQFF.

The rearrangement links TRBV7-2 to TRBJ1-6; TRBD1 is a possible D gene (6 bases). The germline V gene encodes CDR1 SGHTA and CDR2 FQGNSA. V was shortened by 2 bases and J by 10 bases, with 9 bases between the two germline ends. The CDR3 has 13 residues. CDR3 in amino acids: CASSLQGHSPLHF. CDR3 sequence (DNA): TGTGCCAGCAGCTTACAGGGACACTCACCCCTCCACTTT.

The chain employs TRBV4-3 and TRBJ1-2, with a possible D match to TRBD1 (6 bases). This CDR3 has 17 amino acids. The V end was cut by 1 base, the J end by 3 bases, with 18 bases between. Germline V gene sequence: CDR1 LGHNA, CDR2 YSLEER. The CDR3 DNA reads as TGCGCCAGCAGCCAAGGTGACAGGCCCTCGCAGGACTATGGCTACACCTTC. Translating gives CASSQGDRPSQDYGYTF.

On this clone itself: Germline and junction disagree at one end, which may indicate a read error. This chain joins TRBV7-9 and TRBJ2-2; no reliable D call. Germline values: CDR1 SEHNR, CDR2 FQNEAQ (reference sequence). The CDR3 is made up of 11 amino acids. The CDR3 DNA sequence: TGTTCCAGCAGCCCGCTAGTCGAGCTGTTTTTT. The encoded protein is CSSSPLVELFF.

This clone was detected a few times. V gene TRBV6-5 combines with J gene TRBJ1-2; 7 nucleotides align to TRBD1. This CDR3 has 14 residues. Germline CDR1 reads MNHEY; CDR2 reads SVGAGI. Trimming cost V 5 bases and J 8 bases; bases outside gene matches: 11. DNA of the CDR3: TGTGCCAGCAGTCTCGGGACAGACTTAGGCGGCTACACCTTC. It translates to CASSLGTDLGGYTF.

V usage is TRBV5-1 and J usage is TRBJ1-1, with 8 bases lining up with TRBD1. J lost 5 bases, V lost 4 bases, and 7 bases had no gene match. The germline gives CDR1 SGHRS, CDR2 YFSETQ. There are 14 residues in the CDR3. The CDR3 DNA is TGCGCCAGCAGCCCCGGACAGGGTGGGACTGAAGCTTTCTTT. Protein: CASSPGQGGTEAFF.

In this sample, this clone turned up a few times. This chain joins TRBV12-5 and TRBJ2-3; TRBD1 agrees at 11 bases. The CDR3 contains 16 residues. V lost 7 bases and J lost 6; bases outside the gene matches: 12. Per germline, CDR1 LGHNT and CDR2 FRNRAP. The CDR3 region is CASALWEGQGVDTQYF. The CDR3 nucleotides read TGTGCTAGTGCCCTTTGGGAGGGACAGGGGGTTGATACGCAGTATTTT. The variable domain in full, completed from reference TRBV12-5 and TRBJ2-3, reads DARVTQTPRHKVTEMGQEVTMRCQPILGHNTVFWYRQTMMQGLELLAYFRNRAPLDDSGMPKDRFSAEMPDATLATLKIQPSEPRDSAVYFCASALWEGQGVDTQYFGPGTRLTVL.

V is TRBV18 and J is TRBJ1-5; 11 nucleotides align to TRBD1. The CDR3 has 15 amino acids. Per the germline V gene, CDR1 is KGHSH and CDR2 is LQKENI. V dropped 4 bases and J dropped 6; count of bases not matched to a gene: 5. Here the CDR3 DNA reads TGTGCCAGCTCACAAGGGACAGGGGGAGGTCAGCCCCAGCATTTT. Its translation is CASSQGTGGGQPQHF.

The chain carries TRBV5-1 and TRBJ2-4, with 8 bases identical to TRBD2. The CDR3 totals 14 residues. Germline V gives CDR1 SGHRS, CDR2 YFSETQ. After removal of 2 bases from V and 6 bases from J, the junction contained 4 bases not matched to a gene. This CDR3 reads CASSFAGGGNIQYF. The CDR3 DNA sequence: TGCGCCAGCAGCTTCGCCGGGGGGGGAAACATTCAGTACTTC.

The chain employs TRBV10-3 and TRBJ1-1, with TRBD1 matching over 7 bases. The CDR3 length is 15 residues. Germline V gene lookup returns CDR1 ENHRY and CDR2 SYGVKD. The V segment lost 3 bases and the J segment 3 bases; nucleotides outside the gene matches: 7. The CDR3 is CAISDLEGAYTEAFF. The DNA for the CDR3 is TGTGCCATCAGTGACCTCGAGGGGGCGTACACTGAAGCTTTCTTT.

The chain recombines TRBV2 with TRBJ2-7; the match to TRBD2 covers 7 bases. Germline V gene data show CDR1 as SNHLY and CDR2 as FYNNEI. The CDR3 covers 12 residues. V was clipped by 7 bases and J by 4 bases; unmatched bases: 4. The CDR3 region has the DNA TGTGCCAGCACGAGCGGGAAATACGAGCAGTACTTC. Residues: CASTSGKYEQYF.

V is TRBV19 and J is TRBJ2-1; 9 nucleotides match TRBD2. Germline V gene data show CDR1 as LNHDA and CDR2 as SQIVND (reference sequence). The length of the CDR3 is 15 residues. With 6 bases clipped from V and 8 bases from J, the junction kept 11 bases outside the gene matches. The CDR3 DNA reads as TGTGCCAGTAGAGATCGGACTAGCGACTTGGATGAGCAGTTCTTC. This sequence encodes CASRDRTSDLDEQFF.